The T cell receptor (beta chain) described here comes from a study of CD8 T cells in Susac syndrome (dated 2019 in TCRdb). For the wider study: Whether CD8+ T cell activation and differentiation in Susac syndrome was antigen driven was tested using repertoire sequencing. The clonality of the CD8+ T cell repertoire was compared across approximately 11 healthy donors, some 14 Susac syndrome patients and roughly 16 multiple sclerosis patients. On the study overall, not on this receptor specifically: The number of individuals in the TCR sequencing and HLA analysis was recognized as being relatively small.

The CDR1 and CDR2 encoded by the germline V gene (reference sequence) are SEHNR and FQNEAQ. The CDR3 measures 17 amino acids from cysteine to phenylalanine. The entry retains the CDR3 DNA only, 51 bases that are in frame from base 1. V is shortened by 3 bases, J by 5 bases, and the region joining them spans 22 bases. Peripheral blood CD8+ and CD4+ T cells from healthy donors, Susac syndrome patients and multiple sclerosis patients were profiled using high-throughput TCR beta sequencing. Treatment-naive patients with stable or active relapsing-remitting disease fulfilling revised McDonald criteria were used as multiple sclerosis controls. Bulk CD8+ and CD4+ T cells were purified by magnetic negative isolation, whereas CD8+ TEMRA cells were enriched by FACS. Blood was drawn into EDTA tubes, processed within 24 hours, and PBMCs were isolated by density gradient centrifugation. PBMCs intended for TCR sequencing were frozen in liquid nitrogen and were later thawed in a 37 degrees C water bath. A purity of at least 90% was achieved for sorted or isolated CD4+, CD8+ and CD8+ TEMRA cells.

RNA was extracted using the RNeasy kit, and about 0.45 to 1 ug of the RNA was reverse transcribed with random hexamers. The immunoSEQ multiplex PCR assay, which covers 54 Vbeta and 13 Jbeta segments, was used to amplify TCR beta CDR3 regions. PCR amplification bias was corrected by using a synthetic template baseline for primer optimization and computational correction. Per the source publication's procedure: Only productive sequences were kept, with reads annotated to V, D and J genes according to IMGT and analyzed in immunoSEQ Analyzer. To calculate clonality, Shannon entropy was normalized by log2 of the number of productive unique sequences and then subtracted from one. For each patient and control, public and private clones were evaluated within the 100 most prevalent clones. Clones were defined as Susac-specific if absent from the healthy and MS cohorts, from over a thousand published viral clones and from other ImmuneACCESS disease sequences. TCRdb handled the public reads itself, with Q25 trimming in fastp and clone calling in MiXCR, and kept productive beta chains. CDR3 protein duplicates are merged, each entry listing the most common genes and DNA. For this entry, the V and J calls and clone size follow TCRdb and not the study's own pipeline. This sample gives about 430,000 distinct CDR3 sequences in total; more than 80% of them show up just once. Jointly, the top ten make up 0.09% to 0.15% of the sample.

In the case of this clonotype: Its antigen is unknown. Per-nucleotide qualities are absent, and no much larger clonotype sits a single base away.

This TCR derives from a human donor with multiple sclerosis. This chain joins TRBV7-9 to TRBJ2-5; the D gene remains uncertain. Source material: CD8+ T cells from PBMCs. The nucleotide sequence reads TGTGCCAGCAGCTTTTTGTACAGACTCGTCCCCTGGGAGACCCAGTACTTC. Its amino acids are CASSFLYRLVPWETQYF. Joined to the reference TRBV7-9 and TRBJ2-5 proteins, this CDR3 gives the full variable domain: DTGVSQNPRHKITKRGQNVTFRCDPISEHNRLYWYRQTLGQGPEFLTYFQNEAQLEKSRLLSDRFSAERPKGSFSTLEIQRTEQGDSAMYLCASSFLYRLVPWETQYFGPGTRLLVL.